This T cell receptor (beta chain) was captured in a study of control samples from healthy donors and cancer patients. CDR3 length: 11 amino acids. Germline V gene sequence: CDR1 KGHDR, CDR2 SFDVKD. Trimming pared 12 bases from V and 7 bases from J, leaving 12 bases between. Profiling relied on immunoSEQ multiplex PCR, and the TCRdb table lists in-frame clones only, not all of them. The sample lists 74,000 or so clones, approximately 90% occurring once. Input material: blood. This receptor was obtained from a man in his fifties in good health. This chain links TRBV24-1 with TRBJ2-1; a weak D match, TRBD1 (5 bases). The CDR3 sequence: CASRGGNEQFF. Here the CDR3 DNA reads TGTGCCTCAAGGGGTGGGAATGAGCAGTTCTTC.